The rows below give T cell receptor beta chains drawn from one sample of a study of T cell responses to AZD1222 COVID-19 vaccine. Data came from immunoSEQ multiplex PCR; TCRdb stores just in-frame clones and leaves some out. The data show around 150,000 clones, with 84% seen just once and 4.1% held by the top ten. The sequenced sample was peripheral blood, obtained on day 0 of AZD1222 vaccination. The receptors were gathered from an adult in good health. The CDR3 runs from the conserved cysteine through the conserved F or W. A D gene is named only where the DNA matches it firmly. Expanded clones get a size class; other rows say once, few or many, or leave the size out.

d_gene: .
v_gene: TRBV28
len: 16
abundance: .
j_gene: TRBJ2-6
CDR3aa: CASTGAGVFGANVLTF
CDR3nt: TGTGCCAGCACGGGGGCAGGGGTCTTTGGGGCCAACGTCCTGACTTTC

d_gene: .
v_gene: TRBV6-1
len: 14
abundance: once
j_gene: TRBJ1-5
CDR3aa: CASSETHSNQPQHF
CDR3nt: TGTGCCAGCAGTGAAACACACAGCAATCAGCCCCAGCATTTT

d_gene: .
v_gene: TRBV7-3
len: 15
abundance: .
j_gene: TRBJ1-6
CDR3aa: CASSLTGRVESPLHF
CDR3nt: TGTGCCAGCAGCTTAACGGGCAGGGTGGAATCACCCCTCCACTTT

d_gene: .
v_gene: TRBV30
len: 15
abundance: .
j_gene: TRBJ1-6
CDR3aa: CAWSKPTGFNSPLHF
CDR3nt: TGTGCCTGGAGTAAACCGACTGGATTTAATTCACCCCTCCACTTT

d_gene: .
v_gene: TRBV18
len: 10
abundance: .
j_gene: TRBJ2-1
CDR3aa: CASSGNEQFF
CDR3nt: TGTGCCAGCTCAGGCAATGAGCAGTTCTTC

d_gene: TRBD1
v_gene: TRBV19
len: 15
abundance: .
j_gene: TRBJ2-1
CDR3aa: CASTGQGTMGNEQFF
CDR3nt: TGTGCCAGTACGGGACAGGGTACGATGGGCAATGAGCAGTTCTTC

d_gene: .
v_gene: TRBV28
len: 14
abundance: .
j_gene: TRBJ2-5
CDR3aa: CASRYPGLQETQYF
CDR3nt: TGTGCCAGCAGATACCCAGGGTTGCAAGAGACCCAGTACTTC

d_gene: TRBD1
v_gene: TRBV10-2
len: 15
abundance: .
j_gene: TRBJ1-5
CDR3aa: CASSSTDRGDQPQHF
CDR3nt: TGCGCCAGCAGCAGTACTGACAGGGGGGATCAGCCCCAGCATTTT

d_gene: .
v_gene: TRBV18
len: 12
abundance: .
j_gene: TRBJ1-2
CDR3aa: CASSTDTYGYTF
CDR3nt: TGTGCCAGCTCAACGGACACTTATGGCTACACCTTC

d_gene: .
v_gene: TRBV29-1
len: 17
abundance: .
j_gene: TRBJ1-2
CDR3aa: CSVEDRRAGTNSRGYTF
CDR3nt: TGCAGCGTTGAAGATCGGAGAGCAGGGACGAATAGTCGAGGCTACACCTTC

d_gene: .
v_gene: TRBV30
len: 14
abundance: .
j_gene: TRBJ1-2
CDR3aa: CAWSYLTGTYGYTF
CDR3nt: TGTGCCTGGAGTTATTTAACAGGGACCTATGGCTACACCTTC

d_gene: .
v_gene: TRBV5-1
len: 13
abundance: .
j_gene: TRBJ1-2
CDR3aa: CASSQNTGYGYTF
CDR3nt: TGCGCCAGCAGTCAAAATACAGGGTATGGCTACACCTTC

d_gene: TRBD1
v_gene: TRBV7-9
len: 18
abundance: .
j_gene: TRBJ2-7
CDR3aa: CASSSLRRTGERSYEQYF
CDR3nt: TGTGCCAGCAGCTCCCTCCGGCGCACAGGGGAACGTTCCTACGAGCAGTACTTC

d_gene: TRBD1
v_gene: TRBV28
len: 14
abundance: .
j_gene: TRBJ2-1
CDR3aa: CASSFRDRYNEQFF
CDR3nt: TGTGCCAGCAGTTTCCGGGACAGGTACAATGAGCAGTTCTTC

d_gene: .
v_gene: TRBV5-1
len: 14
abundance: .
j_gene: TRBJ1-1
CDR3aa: CASSRGPSNTEAFF
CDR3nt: TGCGCCAGCAGCCGGGGACCTTCGAACACTGAAGCTTTCTTT

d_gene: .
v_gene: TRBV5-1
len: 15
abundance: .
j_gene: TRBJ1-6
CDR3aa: CASITKFWRDSPLHF
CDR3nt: TGCGCCAGCATAACCAAGTTCTGGAGGGATTCACCCCTCCACTTT

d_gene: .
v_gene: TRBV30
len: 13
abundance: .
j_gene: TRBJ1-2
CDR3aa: CAWTLDVNYGYTF
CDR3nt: TGTGCCTGGACCCTGGACGTAAACTATGGCTACACCTTC

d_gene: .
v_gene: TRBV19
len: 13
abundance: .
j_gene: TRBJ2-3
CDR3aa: CASSIQGTDTQYF
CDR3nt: TGTGCCAGTAGTATTCAGGGCACAGATACGCAGTATTTT

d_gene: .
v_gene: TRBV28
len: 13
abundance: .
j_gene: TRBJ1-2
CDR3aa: CASSFKQSYGYTF
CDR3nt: TGTGCCAGCAGTTTTAAGCAAAGCTATGGCTACACCTTC

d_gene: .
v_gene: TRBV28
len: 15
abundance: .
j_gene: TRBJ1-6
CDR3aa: CASRSTGNYNSPLHF
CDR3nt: TGTGCCAGCAGGTCGACGGGGAACTATAATTCACCCCTCCACTTT

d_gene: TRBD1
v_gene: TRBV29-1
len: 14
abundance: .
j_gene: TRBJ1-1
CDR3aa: CSVRDRGMNTEAFF
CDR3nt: TGCAGCGTCCGGGACAGGGGCATGAACACTGAAGCTTTCTTT

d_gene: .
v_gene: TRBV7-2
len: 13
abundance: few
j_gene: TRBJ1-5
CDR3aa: CASSLIDNQPQHF
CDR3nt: TGTGCCAGCAGCCTCATCGACAATCAGCCCCAGCATTTT

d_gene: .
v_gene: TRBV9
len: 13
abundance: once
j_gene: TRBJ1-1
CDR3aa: CASGLTTGSEAFF
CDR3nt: TGTGCCAGCGGGTTAACAACAGGGTCTGAAGCTTTCTTT

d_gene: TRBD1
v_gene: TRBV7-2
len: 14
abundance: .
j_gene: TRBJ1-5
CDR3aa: CASSLWTGDQPQHF
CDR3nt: TGTGCCAGCAGCTTGTGGACAGGGGATCAGCCCCAGCATTTT

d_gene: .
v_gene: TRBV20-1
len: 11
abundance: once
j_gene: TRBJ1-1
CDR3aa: CSALGTTEAFF
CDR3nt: TGCAGTGCTTTAGGGACCACTGAAGCTTTCTTT

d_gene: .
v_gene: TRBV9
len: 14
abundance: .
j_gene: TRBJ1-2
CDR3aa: CASSVEGQGLGYTF
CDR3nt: TGTGCCAGCAGCGTAGAGGGCCAGGGTTTGGGCTACACCTTC

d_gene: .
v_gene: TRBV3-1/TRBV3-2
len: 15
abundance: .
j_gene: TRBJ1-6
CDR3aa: CASSQGGRINSPLHF
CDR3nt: TGTGCCAGCAGCCAAGGGGGACGGATTAATTCACCCCTCCACTTT

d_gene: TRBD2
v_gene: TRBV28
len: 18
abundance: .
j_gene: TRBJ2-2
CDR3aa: CASSISGLAGGPNGELFF
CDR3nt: TGTGCCAGCAGTATCTCGGGACTAGCGGGGGGGCCAAACGGGGAGCTGTTTTTT

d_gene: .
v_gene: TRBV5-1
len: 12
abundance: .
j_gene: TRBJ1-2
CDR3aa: CASRPDLYGYTF
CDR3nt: TGCGCCAGCAGGCCCGACCTCTATGGCTACACCTTC

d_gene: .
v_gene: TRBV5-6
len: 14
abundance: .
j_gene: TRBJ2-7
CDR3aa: CASSLPGPTYEQYF
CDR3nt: TGTGCCAGCAGCTTGCCGGGACCAACCTACGAGCAGTACTTC

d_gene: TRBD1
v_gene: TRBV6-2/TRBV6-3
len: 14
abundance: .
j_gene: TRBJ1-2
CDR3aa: CASSYGTANYGYTF
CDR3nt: TGTGCCAGCAGTTACGGGACAGCAAACTATGGCTACACCTTC

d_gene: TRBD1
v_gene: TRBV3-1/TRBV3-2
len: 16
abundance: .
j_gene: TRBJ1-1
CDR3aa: CASSHLPGTGSTEAFF
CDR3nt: TGTGCCAGCAGTCATCTCCCCGGGACAGGTAGCACTGAAGCTTTCTTT

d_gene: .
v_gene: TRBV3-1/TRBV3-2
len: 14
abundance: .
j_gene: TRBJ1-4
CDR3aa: CASSQAGGREKLFF
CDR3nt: TGTGCCAGCAGCCAAGCCGGGGGGCGGGAAAAACTGTTTTTT

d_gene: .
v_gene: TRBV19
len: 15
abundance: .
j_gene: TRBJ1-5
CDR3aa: CASSIDGGVNQPQHF
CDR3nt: TGTGCCAGTAGTATAGATGGGGGGGTAAATCAGCCCCAGCATTTT

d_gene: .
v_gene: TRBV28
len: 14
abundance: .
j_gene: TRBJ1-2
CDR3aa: CASRDVGGVYGYTF
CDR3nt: TGTGCCAGCAGGGATGTGGGTGGGGTCTATGGCTACACCTTC

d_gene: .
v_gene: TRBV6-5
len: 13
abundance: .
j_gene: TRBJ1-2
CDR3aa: CASYRDFIGGYTF
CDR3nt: TGTGCCAGCTACAGGGATTTTATAGGTGGCTACACCTTC

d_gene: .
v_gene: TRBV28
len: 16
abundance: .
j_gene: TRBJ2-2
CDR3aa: CASSLPQGLGTGELFF
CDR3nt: TGTGCCAGCAGTCTCCCTCAAGGGCTGGGTACCGGGGAGCTGTTTTTT

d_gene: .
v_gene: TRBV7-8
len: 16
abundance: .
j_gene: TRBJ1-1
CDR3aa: CASSPEVWRPNTEAFF
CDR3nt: TGTGCCAGCAGCCCAGAGGTATGGCGGCCGAACACTGAAGCTTTCTTT

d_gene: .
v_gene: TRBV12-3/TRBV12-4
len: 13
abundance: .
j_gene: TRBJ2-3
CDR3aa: CASSLRPTDTQYF
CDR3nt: TGTGCCAGCAGTTTGAGGCCTACAGATACGCAGTATTTT

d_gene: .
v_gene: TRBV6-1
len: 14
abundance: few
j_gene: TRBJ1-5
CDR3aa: CASSEPGGRQPQHF
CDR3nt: TGTGCCAGCAGTGAACCCGGGGGCAGGCAGCCCCAGCATTTT

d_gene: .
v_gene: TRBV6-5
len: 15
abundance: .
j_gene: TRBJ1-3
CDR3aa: CASSPISGVGNTIYF
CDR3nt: TGTGCCAGCAGCCCAATTTCGGGGGTTGGAAACACCATATATTTT

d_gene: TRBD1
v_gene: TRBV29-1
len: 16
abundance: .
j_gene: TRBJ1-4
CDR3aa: CSVGGQGASSNEKLFF
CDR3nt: TGCAGCGTTGGGGGACAGGGGGCCTCTTCTAATGAAAAACTGTTTTTT

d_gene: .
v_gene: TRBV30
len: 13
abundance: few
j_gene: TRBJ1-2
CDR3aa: CAWTIQGFYGYTF
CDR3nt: TGTGCCTGGACAATACAGGGTTTTTATGGCTACACCTTC

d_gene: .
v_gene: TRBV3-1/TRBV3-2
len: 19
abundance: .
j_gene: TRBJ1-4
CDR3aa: CASSQDLAGVKRGNEKLFF
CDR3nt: TGTGCCAGCAGCCAAGATCTTGCAGGGGTCAAGCGAGGTAATGAAAAACTGTTTTTT

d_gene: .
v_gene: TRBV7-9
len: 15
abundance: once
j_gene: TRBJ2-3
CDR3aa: CASSLAPGLETVQYF
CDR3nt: TGTGCCAGCAGCTTAGCACCGGGCTTGGAGACCGTGCAGTATTTT

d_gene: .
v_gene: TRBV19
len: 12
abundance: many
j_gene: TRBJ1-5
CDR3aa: CASSIKTFNQHF
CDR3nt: TGTGCCAGTAGTATCAAAACCTTTAACCAGCATTTT

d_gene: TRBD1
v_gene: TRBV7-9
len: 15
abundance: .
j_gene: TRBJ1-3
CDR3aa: CASSSTGFSGNTIYF
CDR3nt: TGTGCCAGCAGCTCGACAGGGTTCTCTGGAAACACCATATATTTT

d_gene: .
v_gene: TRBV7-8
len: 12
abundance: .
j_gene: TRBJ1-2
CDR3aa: CASSLDGVGYTF
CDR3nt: TGTGCCAGCAGCTTAGATGGGGTTGGCTACACCTTC

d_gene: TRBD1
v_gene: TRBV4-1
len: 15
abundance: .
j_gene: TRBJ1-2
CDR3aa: CASSPRQGAGSGYTF
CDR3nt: TGCGCCAGCAGCCCCCGACAGGGAGCGGGGTCTGGCTACACCTTC

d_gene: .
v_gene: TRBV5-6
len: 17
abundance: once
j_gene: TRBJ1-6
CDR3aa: CASSRNEGLHFGSPLHF
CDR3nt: TGTGCCAGCAGCCGCAACGAGGGCCTACACTTTGGGTCACCCCTCCACTTT

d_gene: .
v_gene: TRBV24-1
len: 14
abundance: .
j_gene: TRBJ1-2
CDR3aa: CATSDLKEGYGYTF
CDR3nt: TGTGCCACCAGTGATTTAAAAGAAGGCTATGGCTACACCTTC